The entry below describes one TCR beta chain. The sample belongs to a study of blood T cell repertoires in COVID-19. Study-wide context: Researchers got acute and convalescent COVID-19 samples from the United States, Italy and Spain. The cDNA or gDNA used as material had been derived from T cells, B-cell-depleted T cells, or PBMCs.

Method: immunoSEQ multiplex PCR; TCRdb's copy keeps in-frame clones and lacks some. The table shows approximately 200,000 clones, with 70% to 90% occurring only once. This receptor was identified in a human donor with active or convalescent COVID-19. The donor label of this sample is uncertain. The sequenced sample consisted of peripheral blood.

The CDR3 region is CASSHRDRANEQFF. In DNA form, the CDR3 reads TGTGCCAGCAGTCACCGGGACAGGGCTAATGAGCAGTTCTTC. The chain has TRBV6-4 and TRBJ2-1, with 9 bases lining up with TRBD1. Losses at the gene ends were 5 bases for V and 7 bases for J; bases not matched to a gene: 6. The length of the CDR3 is 14 residues. Germline V gene data show CDR1 as MRHNA and CDR2 as SNTAGT.